These 31 T cell receptor beta chains share one sample of origin, sequenced in a study of blood T cell repertoires in COVID-19. Profiling relied on immunoSEQ multiplex PCR, and the TCRdb table lists in-frame clones only, not all of them. This table has some 190,000 clones, about 85% appearing once. The sample was PBMCs or T cells enriched from blood (not recorded which). The receptors originated from a woman in her thirties or forties in a cohort exposed to, infected with or recovered from COVID-19 (not recorded which).

The chain carries TRBV5-4 and TRBJ2-7; 8 nucleotides align to TRBD1. V shed 0 bases and J 2 bases; nucleotides not matched to a gene: 7. This CDR3 contains 16 residues. Germline V lookup: CDR1 SGHNT, CDR2 YYREEE (reference sequence). Written as DNA, the CDR3 is TGTGCCAGCAGCTTGGCCCCAGGGGGCGCTCCCTACGAGCAGTACTTC. It codes for CASSLAPGGAPYEQYF.

The chain recombines TRBV7-9 with TRBJ1-1; 8 bases are a match to TRBD1. The junction had 12 bases not matched to a gene; V was cut back by 3 bases and J by 3 bases. The germline CDR1 and CDR2 sequences are SEHNR and FQNEAQ (reference sequence). This CDR3 is built from 17 residues. The CDR3 here is CASSFQGTDRVDTEAFF. The CDR3 DNA follows: TGTGCCAGCAGCTTCCAGGGAACGGACAGGGTGGACACTGAAGCTTTCTTT.

The chain carries TRBV7-8 and TRBJ1-1; TRBD1 agrees at 7 bases. CDR1 is SGHVS and CDR2 is FQNEAQ in the germline V gene. Trimming removed 5 bases from V and 5 bases from J; junction bases left unmatched: 11. The length of the CDR3 is 15 residues. CDR3 region: CASSVIQGLGTEAFF. As DNA, the CDR3 is TGTGCCAGCAGCGTGATACAGGGGTTAGGAACTGAAGCTTTCTTT.

This chain links TRBV14 with TRBJ1-2; TRBD1 might be the D (6 bases). CDR1 and CDR2 (germline): SGHDN, FVKESK. The CDR3 contains 14 residues. V was shortened by 4 bases and J by 4 bases, with 13 bases between the two germline ends. In DNA, the CDR3 is TGTGCCAGCAGCCCAATTGGACAGAGCTATGGCTACACCTTC. Its protein is CASSPIGQSYGYTF.

V usage is TRBV7-8 and J usage is TRBJ2-1; TRBD2 matches 7 bases. This CDR3 is 16 amino acids long. CDR1 SGHVS and CDR2 FQNEAQ come from the germline V gene. J lost 8 bases, V lost 3 bases, and 13 bases had no gene match. CDR3 coding DNA: TGTGCCAGCAGCTTTATAGCGGGCAGACCTATCGATGAGCAGTTCTTC. As protein: CASSFIAGRPIDEQFF.

V usage is TRBV28 and J usage is TRBJ2-7, with 8 bases that match TRBD1. The CDR3 extends over 15 amino acids. V lost 5 bases and J lost 4; bases outside the gene matches: 10. The germline V gene has CDR1 MDHEN and CDR2 SYDVKM. The CDR3 sequence is CASSPQTGVVYEQYF. The CDR3, as DNA: TGTGCCAGCAGTCCCCAGACAGGGGTCGTTTACGAGCAGTACTTC.

The gene calls are TRBV5-1 and TRBJ2-1, with TRBD2 matching 14 bases. Germline-derived CDR1 and CDR2 are SGHRS and YFSETQ. The V segment lost 0 bases and the J segment 9 bases; nucleotides outside the gene matches: 2. The CDR3 has 15 amino acids. The CDR3 region is CASSLGLAGGGEQFF. For the CDR3, the DNA is TGCGCCAGCAGCTTGGGACTAGCGGGAGGGGGTGAGCAGTTCTTC.

The DNA of the CDR3 is TGTGCCAGTATTCAGGGGGGCGACGGCTACACCTTC. Translation gives CASIQGGDGYTF. This sequence joins TRBV19 and TRBJ1-2; 7 nucleotides align to TRBD1. V shed 7 bases and J 8 bases; nucleotides not matched to a gene: 7. The CDR3 length is 12 residues. Looked up from germline, CDR1 is LNHDA and CDR2 is SQIVND (reference sequence).

This chain joins TRBV5-8 and TRBJ2-5, with 8 nucleotides matching TRBD2. Looked up from germline, CDR1 is SGHTS and CDR2 is YDEGEE. The CDR3 is 12 residues long. V lost 7 bases to trimming and J lost 7 bases; unmatched junction nucleotides: 6. CDR3 bases: TGTGCCAGCGGGACGGGGGGGTGGACCCAGTACTTC. Residues: CASGTGGWTQYF.

The V and J genes are TRBV4-2 and TRBJ2-7; TRBD1 matches at 11 bases. The J segment lost 4 bases and the V segment lost 4 bases, leaving 3 bases of the junction unmatched. The CDR3 has 14 amino acids. Germline values: CDR1 LGHNA, CDR2 YNFKEQ. CDR3 region: CASSPGQGAYEQYF. Written as DNA, the CDR3 is TGTGCCAGCAGCCCCGGACAGGGGGCATACGAGCAGTACTTC.

The V gene is TRBV28, the J gene TRBJ2-1, with TRBD2 identical over 9 bases. V shed 6 bases, J shed 4 bases, and the junction held 7 bases outside the gene matches. In germline, CDR1 is MDHEN, CDR2 SYDVKM. The CDR3 runs 15 residues. The CDR3: CASRVGLAKYNEQFF. CDR3 coding DNA: TGTGCCAGCAGAGTAGGACTAGCGAAGTACAATGAGCAGTTCTTC.

This clone was found once. CDR3 nucleotide sequence: TGTGCCAGCAGAGTCGACTCGGGCAATCAGCCCCAGCATTTT. Its translation: CASRVDSGNQPQHF. This sequence joins TRBV2 and TRBJ1-5, with D hard to call. The CDR3 covers 14 residues. V lost 6 bases to trimming and J lost 2 bases, with 11 bases between them. CDR1 is SNHLY and CDR2 is FYNNEI in the germline V gene.

V and J are TRBV7-8 and TRBJ2-5, with 12 bases that match TRBD2. The V and J ends lost 0 bases and 5 bases, in that order; junction bases with no gene match: 4. The germline gives CDR1 SGHVS, CDR2 FQNEAQ. The CDR3 length is 16 residues. This CDR3 reads CASSLARLAGAETQYF. CDR3 sequence (DNA): TGTGCCAGCAGCTTAGCGCGACTAGCGGGAGCGGAGACCCAGTACTTC.

The J gene is TRBJ2-1, the V gene TRBV9; 9 nucleotides agree with TRBD2. J was trimmed by 0 bases and V by 3 bases; bases with no gene match: 4. CDR1 is SGDLS and CDR2 is YYNGEE in the germline V gene. CDR3 length: 16 amino acids. The CDR3: CASSGYSGSSYNEQFF. In DNA form, the CDR3 reads TGTGCCAGCAGCGGATATAGCGGGAGCTCCTACAATGAGCAGTTCTTC.

DNA of the CDR3: TGTGCCAGCCGACAGGGGGAGGCCACTGAAGCTTTCTTT. Translation gives CASRQGEATEAFF. The rearrangement links TRBV2 to TRBJ1-1; TRBD1 matches 9 bases. Germline V CDR1 and CDR2: SNHLY, FYNNEI. The CDR3 length is 13 residues. J lost 4 bases, V lost 8 bases, and 5 bases had no gene match. The variable domain in full, completed from reference TRBV2 and TRBJ1-1, reads EPEVTQTPSHQVTQMGQEVILRCVPISNHLYFYWYRQILGQKVEFLVSFYNNEISEKSEIFDDQFSVERPDGSNFTLKIRSTKLEDSAMYFCASRQGEATEAFFGQGTRLTVV.

V and J are TRBV7-9 and TRBJ1-2; unclear D gene. Trimming removed 4 bases at V and 11 bases at J, with 20 bases between. The CDR3 is made up of 14 amino acids. In germline, CDR1 is SEHNR, CDR2 FQNEAQ (reference sequence). CDR3 protein: CASSSLLTTPDYTF. CDR3 nucleotides: TGTGCCAGCAGCTCGCTACTTACGACTCCCGATTACACCTTC. The full variable domain, rest sourced from reference TRBV7-9 and TRBJ1-2, is DTGVSQNPRHKITKRGQNVTFRCDPISEHNRLYWYRQTLGQGPEFLTYFQNEAQLEKSRLLSDRFSAERPKGSFSTLEIQRTEQGDSAMYLCASSSLLTTPDYTFGSGTRLTVV.

The rearrangement joins TRBV7-7 to TRBJ2-5, with 9 bases matching TRBD1. This CDR3 region has 14 residues. J gave up 5 bases and V 5 bases, and 6 bases lay outside the gene matches. The germline V gene has CDR1 SSHAT and CDR2 FNYEAQ (reference sequence). In nucleotides, the CDR3 is TGTGCCAGCAGCCAAGACAGGGGGTGGGAGACCCAGTACTTC. Protein product: CASSQDRGWETQYF.

The chain employs TRBV4-2 and TRBJ2-7, with 8 bases lining up with TRBD2. CDR3 size: 15 residues. With V trimmed by 3 bases and J by 3 bases, 7 bases remained unmatched. Germline V gene data show CDR1 as LGHNA and CDR2 as YNFKEQ. In nucleotides, the CDR3 is TGTGCCAGCAGCCACCTGGGGACTAGTGACTACGAGCAGTACTTC. Amino acids: CASSHLGTSDYEQYF.

The rearrangement uses TRBV18 and TRBJ2-2, with D possibly TRBD1 on 6 matching bases. Germline V gives CDR1 KGHSH, CDR2 LQKENI. This CDR3 has 15 amino acids. Trimming removed 4 bases at V and 2 bases at J, with 11 bases between. CDR3 sequence (DNA): TGTGCCAGCTCACGGAGGACAGATAACACCGGGGAGCTGTTTTTT. It codes for CASSRRTDNTGELFF.

The genes are TRBV4-2 and TRBJ1-6, with no clear D. The germline V gene has CDR1 LGHNA and CDR2 YNFKEQ. Trimming shortened V by 1 base and J by 7 bases, and 8 bases separated the two germline ends. There are 14 residues in the CDR3. The CDR3 DNA reads as TGTGCCAGCAGCCAAGTCTATTTCAATTCACCCCTCCACTTT. Translated, it gives CASSQVYFNSPLHF.

The chain links TRBV28 to TRBJ1-3; the match to TRBD1 covers 7 bases. The length of the CDR3 is 17 residues. V was pared by 3 bases and J by 2 bases, with 10 bases of the junction left unmatched. Germline CDR1 reads MDHEN; CDR2 reads SYDVKM. In DNA, the CDR3 is TGTGCCAGCAGTTTTCGCGGTTACAGGGGAACTGGAAACACCATATATTTT. It translates to CASSFRGYRGTGNTIYF.

This clone has a handful of counts. CDR3 sequence reads: CASSVLKGSNQPQHF. The CDR3 bases are TGTGCCAGCAGCGTCCTAAAGGGGAGCAATCAGCCCCAGCATTTT. The rearrangement links TRBV2 to TRBJ1-5; perhaps TRBD1 as D (5 bases). The V gene lost 6 bases and the J gene lost 1 base, with 13 bases spanning the gap. The germline CDR1 and CDR2 sequences are SNHLY and FYNNEI. The CDR3 consists of 15 residues.

The chain carries TRBV10-3 and TRBJ2-7; weak D call: TRBD1 (6 bases). CDR3 length: 14 residues. Germline V gene sequence: CDR1 ENHRY, CDR2 SYGVKD. The V end was cut by 1 base, the J end by 2 bases, with 9 bases between. CDR3: CAISEYGQTYEQYF. As DNA, the CDR3 is TGTGCCATCAGTGAGTATGGACAGACCTACGAGCAGTACTTC.

The chain couples TRBV13 to TRBJ1-1; D is undetermined. The CDR3 sequence is 14 residues long. Germline CDR1 reads PRHDT; CDR2 reads FYEKMQ (reference sequence). V lost 4 bases and J 0 bases, leaving 9 bases between the germline ends. The chain's CDR3 is CASSYPTVNTEAFF. DNA of the CDR3: TGTGCCAGCAGCTACCCGACTGTGAACACTGAAGCTTTCTTT.

This clone was seen only once. The chain is built from TRBV7-9 and TRBJ1-1; D gene ambiguous. In germline, CDR1 is SEHNR, CDR2 FQNEAQ (reference sequence). The V and J ends lost 1 base and 6 bases respectively, with 9 bases between them. The CDR3 spans 13 residues. In nucleotides, the CDR3 is TGTGCCAGCAGCTTAGGGTCCCCAGCTGAAGCTTTCTTT. Amino acid sequence: CASSLGSPAEAFF. Full variable domain (remainder filled in from reference TRBV7-9 and TRBJ1-1): DTGVSQNPRHKITKRGQNVTFRCDPISEHNRLYWYRQTLGQGPEFLTYFQNEAQLEKSRLLSDRFSAERPKGSFSTLEIQRTEQGDSAMYLCASSLGSPAEAFFGQGTRLTVV.

The J gene is TRBJ2-7, the V gene TRBV5-6, with no clear D. Germline V gene lookup returns CDR1 SGHDT and CDR2 YYEEEE. This CDR3 comprises 12 residues. V shed 1 base and J shed 3 bases, with 5 bases lying between them. CDR3 nucleotides: TGTGCCAGCAGCTTGTGGAGCTACGAGCAGTACTTC. Translated: CASSLWSYEQYF.

The table lists this clone with a count of one. The chain employs TRBV13 and TRBJ1-2; D remains ambiguous. CDR1 PRHDT and CDR2 FYEKMQ come from the germline V gene (reference sequence). This CDR3 comprises 15 residues. Trimming pared 7 bases from V and 4 bases from J, leaving 19 bases between. CDR3 sequence reads: CASTQFPTRGYGYTF. The CDR3 nucleotides read TGTGCCAGCACCCAATTCCCCACCCGGGGCTATGGCTACACCTTC.

This clone was found once. The chain combines TRBV9 with TRBJ2-7, with 7 bases aligning to TRBD2. V gave up 3 bases and J gave up 7 bases; unmatched junction bases: 16. The CDR3 sequence is 16 residues long. Looked up from germline, CDR1 is SGDLS and CDR2 is YYNGEE. CDR3 sequence reads: CASSAPSGGPGGEQYF. The CDR3 DNA is TGTGCCAGCAGCGCCCCCTCCGGAGGGCCCGGGGGGGAGCAGTACTTC.

The chain carries TRBV16 and TRBJ1-3; no definite D call. CDR1 is KGHSY and CDR2 is FQNENV in the germline V gene. This CDR3 contains 16 residues. Trimming shortened V by 1 base and J by 2 bases, and 12 bases separated the two germline ends. The CDR3 DNA reads as TGTGCCAGCAGCCAATTACCGGGATCCGCTGGAAACACCATATATTTT. Encoded protein: CASSQLPGSAGNTIYF.

V gene TRBV4-3 combines with J gene TRBJ2-1, with 14 bases lining up with TRBD2. This CDR3 contains 15 residues. Per the germline V gene, CDR1 is LGHNA and CDR2 is YSLEER. After removal of 4 bases from V and 8 bases from J, the junction contained 4 bases not matched to a gene. The CDR3 loop reads CASSRGLAGAHEQFF. The CDR3 DNA follows: TGCGCCAGCAGCCGGGGACTAGCGGGAGCTCATGAGCAGTTCTTC.

This chain's CDR3 is CASSLDMGLASDTQYF. DNA for the CDR3: TGTGCCAGCAGCTTGGACATGGGACTAGCATCAGATACGCAGTATTTT. J is TRBJ2-3 and V is TRBV5-5, with 9 positions matching TRBD2. Germline loops: CDR1 SGHKS, CDR2 YYEKEE (reference sequence). The CDR3 is made up of 16 amino acids. V shed 0 bases and J 4 bases; nucleotides not matched to a gene: 6.